This is a list of T cell receptor beta chains from one sample in a study of memory CD4+ T cells and cytomegalovirus serostatus. Assay: immunoSEQ multiplex PCR; the TCRdb copy retains only in-frame clones and omits some. The sample lists around 25,000 clones; roughly 76% were seen once. Sequencing was done on a sample of memory CD4+ T cells from blood. The receptors were gathered from an adult in good health and CMV-seronegative. Each CDR3 is given with its conserved first and last residue. D genes are given only for firm matches. Rows give clone size only sometimes, using once, few, many, or a class for an expanded clone.

>TRBV6-4|NA|NA|TRBJ1-6
CASSSGRLDSPLHF
TGTGCCAGCAGTTCAGGACGGCTTGATTCACCCCTCCACTTT
>TRBV19|NA|NA|TRBJ2-1
CASSPGFNEQFF
TGTGCCAGTAGTCCAGGTTTTAATGAGCAGTTCTTC
>TRBV29-1|NA|NA|TRBJ2-1
CSGKGGSSYNEQFF
TGCAGCGGCAAGGGGGGGTCGTCCTACAATGAGCAGTTCTTC
>TRBV28|once|TRBD1|TRBJ2-5
CASRRQGQTQYF
TGTGCCAGCAGACGACAGGGCCAGACCCAGTACTTC
>TRBV7-2|NA|NA|TRBJ2-3
CASSFWARLRADTQYF
TGTGCCAGCAGCTTTTGGGCCCGGTTACGGGCAGATACGCAGTATTTT
>TRBV29-1|NA|NA|TRBJ2-2
CSVVSGLSTGELFF
TGCAGCGTTGTATCCGGGCTAAGCACCGGGGAGCTGTTTTTT
>TRBV29-1|NA|NA|TRBJ2-5
CSVAAVGGARTQYF
TGCAGCGTCGCCGCCGTGGGAGGAGCCCGGACCCAGTACTTC
>TRBV7-2|NA|TRBD2|TRBJ2-3
CASSRSGLAGTDTQYF
TGTGCCAGCAGCCGTTCAGGGCTAGCGGGTACAGATACGCAGTATTTT
>TRBV5-4|NA|NA|TRBJ1-1
CASSFPGTRTEAFF
TGTGCCAGCAGCTTCCCGGGGACTAGAACTGAAGCTTTCTTT
>TRBV28|NA|NA|TRBJ1-5
CASTLSSNQPQHF
TGTGCCAGCACCTTATCTAGCAATCAGCCCCAGCATTTT
>TRBV28|NA|TRBD1|TRBJ1-1
CASWAQGATLFMNTEAFF
TGTGCCAGCTGGGCACAGGGGGCAACGTTGTTCATGAACACTGAAGCTTTCTTT
>TRBV18|few|NA|TRBJ2-6
CASSPPGASGANVLTF
TGTGCCAGCTCACCACCGGGGGCCTCTGGGGCCAACGTCCTGACTTTC
>TRBV5-1|medium-sized|TRBD2|TRBJ2-5
CASSLGQAGGGETQYF
TGCGCCAGCAGCTTGGGCCAAGCGGGAGGAGGGGAGACCCAGTACTTC
>TRBV10-3|NA|NA|TRBJ2-4
CAISEKGGPGDIQYF
TGTGCCATCAGTGAGAAGGGGGGCCCAGGGGACATTCAGTACTTC
>TRBV18|NA|NA|TRBJ2-5
CASSPGETQYF
TGTGCCAGCTCACCCGGAGAGACCCAGTACTTC
>TRBV9|NA|TRBD1|TRBJ1-1
CASSVVPDRGRVPAEAFF
TGTGCCAGCAGCGTAGTACCGGACAGGGGGCGCGTCCCGGCGGAAGCTTTCTTT
>TRBV6-5|few|NA|TRBJ1-2
CASSYSRNYGYTF
TGTGCCAGCAGTTACTCAAGGAACTATGGCTACACCTTC
>TRBV7-9|NA|NA|TRBJ2-6
CASSLGGQGFGSGANVLTF
TGTGCCAGCAGCTTGGGGGGGCAGGGCTTCGGCTCTGGGGCCAACGTCCTGACTTTC
>TRBV6-1|NA|NA|TRBJ1-1
CASSETRGAFF
TGTGCCAGCAGTGAGACTCGGGGAGCTTTCTTT
>TRBV5-5|NA|NA|TRBJ1-5
CASSLEFGARPQHF
TGTGCCAGCAGCTTGGAATTTGGGGCTCGGCCCCAGCATTTT
>TRBV9|NA|NA|TRBJ2-5
CASSAGQLQETQYF
TGTGCCAGCAGCGCCGGACAGCTTCAAGAGACCCAGTACTTC
>TRBV18|few|NA|TRBJ1-3
CASSIRDRDSGNTIYF
TGTGCCAGCTCAATACGAGACAGAGACTCTGGAAACACCATATATTTT
>TRBV28|NA|NA|TRBJ2-1
CASSLYNEQFF
TGTGCCAGCAGTTTATACAATGAGCAGTTCTTC
>TRBV4-1|NA|NA|TRBJ2-2
CASRAVAGPNTGELFF
TGCGCCAGCAGGGCCGTCGCCGGACCGAACACCGGGGAGCTGTTTTTT
>TRBV19|NA|NA|TRBJ1-4
CASTRRGTNEKLFF
TGTGCCAGTACGAGGAGGGGCACTAATGAAAAACTGTTTTTT
>TRBV10-2|NA|NA|TRBJ1-5
CASSEFDQPQHF
TGCGCCAGCAGTGAGTTCGATCAGCCCCAGCATTTT
>TRBV11-2|NA|NA|TRBJ2-1
CASSLGLSAGALYNEQFF
TGTGCCAGCAGCTTAGGCCTTTCCGCGGGGGCTCTATACAATGAGCAGTTCTTC
>TRBV19|NA|NA|TRBJ2-7
CASSMDVSYEQYF
TGTGCCAGTAGTATGGATGTATCCTACGAGCAGTACTTC
>TRBV14|NA|NA|TRBJ2-1
CASSQGTGGLAEGYNEQFF
TGTGCCAGCAGCCAGGGGACAGGGGGACTAGCGGAGGGCTACAATGAGCAGTTCTTC
>TRBV5-8|NA|NA|TRBJ2-7
CASSLVGWQYF
TGTGCCAGCAGCTTGGTGGGGTGGCAGTACTTC
>TRBV7-6|NA|NA|TRBJ2-3
CASSLLAITDTQYF
TGTGCCAGCAGCTTATTAGCGATCACAGATACGCAGTATTTT
>TRBV14|NA|TRBD2|TRBJ2-1
CASSQVGSGGYNEQFF
TGTGCCAGCAGCCAAGTGGGTAGCGGGGGATACAATGAGCAGTTCTTC
>TRBV27|few|NA|TRBJ1-5
CASSLSLANNQPQHF
TGTGCCAGCAGTTTATCGTTGGCCAACAATCAGCCCCAGCATTTT
>TRBV27|once|NA|TRBJ2-1
CASSPWPTAPNNEQFF
TGTGCCAGCAGTCCATGGCCGACTGCCCCCAACAATGAGCAGTTCTTC
>TRBV19|NA|NA|TRBJ1-6
CAPKTEPLHF
TGTGCCCCCAAGACGGAGCCCCTCCACTTT
>TRBV9|NA|TRBD2|TRBJ2-7
CAADIAGRGGYEQYF
TGTGCCGCGGACATAGCGGGAAGGGGTGGCTACGAGCAGTACTTC
>TRBV5-6|NA|NA|TRBJ1-2
CASSLAPGTNYGYTF
TGTGCCAGCAGCTTGGCCCCAGGGACTAACTATGGCTACACCTTC
>TRBV20-1|NA|NA|TRBJ2-7
CSAGPRYEQYF
TGCAGTGCTGGCCCTCGCTACGAGCAGTACTTC
>TRBV19|NA|TRBD1|TRBJ1-6
CASSFGTANNSPLHF
TGTGCCAGTAGTTTCGGGACAGCGAATAATTCACCCCTCCACTTT
>TRBV28|NA|TRBD1|TRBJ2-1
CASSWGQGAYNEQFF
TGTGCCAGCAGTTGGGGACAGGGGGCCTACAATGAGCAGTTCTTC
>TRBV7-2|NA|NA|TRBJ1-3
CASKGQNSGNTIYF
TGTGCCAGCAAGGGGCAAAACTCTGGAAACACCATATATTTT
>TRBV7-9|NA|NA|TRBJ2-5
CASHANVQETQYF
TGTGCCAGCCACGCGAATGTCCAAGAGACCCAGTACTTC
>TRBV29-1|few|NA|TRBJ2-6
CSVEDHTRNQAF
TGCAGCGTTGAAGATCACACCCGGAACCAGGCTTTC
>TRBV19|NA|TRBD1|TRBJ1-2
CASNPGQGSANYGYTF
TGTGCCAGTAACCCGGGACAGGGGTCTGCTAACTATGGCTACACCTTC
>TRBV25-1|NA|NA|TRBJ2-5
CASSEYTETQYF
TGTGCCAGCAGTGAATATACCGAGACCCAGTACTTC
>TRBV27|once|NA|TRBJ2-7
CASSLLQGYEQYF
TGTGCCAGCAGTTTATTACAGGGTTACGAGCAGTACTTC
>TRBV7-2|NA|NA|TRBJ1-5
CASSLGQSNQPQHF
TGTGCCAGCAGCTTAGGACAGAGCAATCAGCCCCAGCATTTT
>TRBV7-9|once|NA|TRBJ2-1
CASSLAGEWNEQFF
TGTGCCAGCAGCTTAGCGGGAGAGTGGAATGAGCAGTTCTTC
>TRBV9|medium-sized|NA|TRBJ2-1
CASSTQARSYNEQFF
TGTGCCAGCAGCACACAAGCAAGGTCCTACAATGAGCAGTTCTTC
>TRBV6-5|NA|NA|TRBJ1-1
CATSRWRGSPAFF
TGTGCCACCTCCCGATGGCGGGGAAGTCCGGCTTTCTTT
>TRBV6-1|NA|NA|TRBJ1-5
CASSESGGRSNQPQHF
TGTGCCAGCAGTGAAAGTGGGGGCAGGAGCAATCAGCCCCAGCATTTT
>TRBV30|NA|TRBD1|TRBJ1-4
CAWVDRGLSEKLFF
TGTGCCTGGGTGGACAGGGGGCTTAGTGAAAAACTGTTTTTT
>TRBV5-8|NA|NA|TRBJ2-1
CASSRGTAGDEQFF
TGTGCCAGCAGCCGTGGGACCGCGGGCGATGAGCAGTTCTTC
>TRBV29-1|NA|NA|TRBJ2-1
CSVEGLQLGDEQFF
TGCAGCGTTGAGGGACTCCAGCTTGGCGATGAGCAGTTCTTC
>TRBV30|once|TRBD1|TRBJ2-7
CAWSVRGTGSSYEQYF
TGTGCCTGGAGTGTACGGGGGACAGGGAGCTCCTACGAGCAGTACTTC
>TRBV7-2|NA|TRBD2|TRBJ2-5
CASSPRLAGGEETQYF
TGTGCCAGCAGCCCCCGACTAGCGGGAGGGGAAGAGACCCAGTACTTC
>TRBV6-6|NA|TRBD1|TRBJ1-6
CASTYRGGSPLHF
TGTGCCAGCACTTACAGGGGCGGTTCACCCCTCCACTTT
>TRBV5-4|NA|TRBD2|TRBJ2-3
CASSLGLAGSTDTQYF
TGTGCCAGCAGCTTGGGACTAGCGGGTAGCACAGATACGCAGTATTTT
>TRBV19|NA|NA|TRBJ1-4
CASRYSLNEKLFF
TGTGCCAGTAGATACAGCCTGAATGAAAAACTGTTTTTT